Listed below are T cell receptor beta chains from one sample, sequenced in a study of cytomegalovirus exposure and HLA in healthy donors. Assay: immunoSEQ multiplex PCR; the TCRdb copy retains only in-frame clones and omits some. The sample lists approximately 110,000 clones, around 77% seen once, with approximately 8.6% in the top ten. The specimen sequenced was PBMCs. The receptors were sampled from a woman in her 40s in good health and CMV-seropositive. Both conserved end residues are part of each CDR3. The order of the fields is D gene, clone size, V gene, J gene, CDR3 protein, CDR3 DNA. A D gene is named only where the DNA matches it firmly. The size entry is marked missing in some rows and otherwise reads once, few, many or a size class.

-	-	TRBV27	TRBJ1-1	CASIGAGLNTEAFF	TGTGCCAGCATCGGCGCGGGTTTGAACACTGAAGCTTTCTTT
TRBD1	-	TRBV5-6	TRBJ1-1	CASTYNRGEANTEAFF	TGTGCCAGCACCTATAACAGGGGTGAGGCCAACACTGAAGCTTTCTTT
-	-	TRBV5-1	TRBJ2-7	CASSLAGGATYEQYF	TGCGCCAGCAGCTTGGCCGGAGGGGCTACCTACGAGCAGTACTTC
-	few	TRBV5-5	TRBJ1-5	CASSLEPGDGQPQHF	TGTGCCAGCAGCTTGGAGCCAGGGGATGGGCAGCCCCAGCATTTT
-	-	TRBV10-1	TRBJ1-3	CASSGEGHTIYF	TGCGCCAGCAGTGGGGAGGGACACACCATATATTTT
TRBD1	-	TRBV6-4	TRBJ1-6	CASSRDRINSPLHF	TGTGCCAGCAGTCGGGACAGGATTAATTCACCCCTCCACTTT
-	-	TRBV6-5	TRBJ2-6	CASSLRAGANVLTF	TGTGCCAGCAGTCTGAGGGCTGGGGCCAACGTCCTGACTTTC
TRBD1	few	TRBV19	TRBJ1-2	CASSSTGTVSNGYTF	TGTGCCAGTAGTTCGACCGGGACAGTATCTAATGGCTACACCTTC
-	-	TRBV28	TRBJ2-3	CASSPRTFSTDTQYF	TGTGCCAGCAGTCCGCGGACATTTAGCACAGATACGCAGTATTTT
-	-	TRBV28	TRBJ2-3	CASSYLGSGDTQYF	TGTGCCAGCAGTTACTTAGGATCGGGAGATACGCAGTATTTT
-	-	TRBV18	TRBJ2-2	CASSPPLRSGGGELFF	TGTGCCAGCTCACCACCTCTTAGATCCGGAGGCGGGGAGCTGTTTTTT
-	few	TRBV6-5	TRBJ2-3	CASSFMSTDTQYF	TGTGCCAGCAGTTTCATGAGCACAGATACGCAGTATTTT
TRBD2	-	TRBV6-1	TRBJ2-7	CASSEWGGDLSEQYF	TGTGCCAGCAGTGAATGGGGGGGGGATCTGTCCGAGCAGTACTTC
TRBD2	few	TRBV4-3	TRBJ2-7	CASSLEPGGSYEQYF	TGCGCCAGCAGCCTCGAACCGGGGGGTTCCTACGAGCAGTACTTC
-	-	TRBV20-1	TRBJ1-2	CSAREGRGYTF	TGCAGTGCTCGGGAGGGTCGGGGCTACACCTTC
TRBD2	-	TRBV18	TRBJ2-3	CASSPGRGADTQYF	TGTGCCAGCTCACCGGGGAGGGGAGCAGATACGCAGTATTTT
-	-	TRBV4-1	TRBJ2-7	CASSQGGIIYEQYF	TGCGCCAGCAGCCAAGGCGGGATTATTTACGAGCAGTACTTC
-	-	TRBV6-5	TRBJ1-5	CASSSRGTGDQPQHF	TGTGCCAGCAGTTCCCGGGGGACGGGGGATCAGCCCCAGCATTTT
-	-	TRBV19	TRBJ2-1	CASNKNNEQFF	TGTGCCAGTAACAAGAACAATGAGCAGTTCTTC
TRBD1	-	TRBV6-6	TRBJ2-7	CASSYNAGTGGWYF	TGTGCCAGCAGTTACAACGCAGGGACAGGGGGTTGGTACTTC
-	once	TRBV15	TRBJ1-3	CATSRDPGNAGNTIYF	TGTGCCACCAGCAGAGATCCAGGTAATGCTGGAAACACCATATATTTT
TRBD2	-	TRBV7-9	TRBJ2-1	CASSSNRRGGEQFF	TGTGCCAGCAGCTCAAACCGACGGGGAGGGGAGCAGTTCTTC
TRBD1	few	TRBV7-9	TRBJ2-3	CASSFLQGAQSDTQYF	TGTGCCAGCAGCTTTCTCCAGGGGGCACAATCAGATACGCAGTATTTT
-	-	TRBV28	TRBJ2-5	CASSLLKGAGETQYF	TGTGCCAGCAGTTTATTAAAAGGGGCTGGCGAGACCCAGTACTTC
TRBD1	-	TRBV5-4	TRBJ1-2	CASTLEGGGINYGYTF	TGTGCCAGCACCTTAGAAGGGGGCGGAATAAACTATGGCTACACCTTC
TRBD1	-	TRBV19	TRBJ2-1	CASRRDRGRNEQFF	TGTGCCAGTAGGAGGGACAGGGGGCGAAATGAGCAGTTCTTC
-	-	TRBV6-1	TRBJ2-7	CAVGAGLRHEQYF	TGTGCCGTTGGGGCAGGGTTGCGGCACGAGCAGTACTTC
TRBD1	-	TRBV5-1	TRBJ1-2	CASTKGQGIYGYTF	TGCGCCAGCACCAAGGGACAGGGGATATATGGCTACACCTTC
TRBD2	few	TRBV11-3	TRBJ2-1	CASRAWTSGRDNEQFF	TGTGCCAGCAGGGCGTGGACTAGCGGGAGGGACAATGAGCAGTTCTTC
-	few	TRBV4-2	TRBJ1-3	CASSQDLGHTIYF	TGTGCCAGCAGCCAAGATCTTGGGCACACCATATATTTT
TRBD2	-	TRBV6-5	TRBJ2-1	CASSPQAGRGEQFF	TGTGCCAGCAGCCCCCAGGCGGGGCGGGGGGAGCAGTTCTTC
-	few	TRBV28	TRBJ1-4	CASSLIDPIRYGPREQLFF	TGTGCCAGCAGTTTGATCGACCCCATTCGGTACGGCCCGAGGGAGCAACTGTTTTTT
TRBD1	once	TRBV7-6	TRBJ1-1	CASSQGGTGTTEAFF	TGTGCCAGCAGCCAGGGCGGGACAGGGACCACTGAAGCTTTCTTT
TRBD1	once	TRBV7-8	TRBJ1-5	CASSPSSTGGYSNQPQHF	TGTGCCAGCAGCCCTAGTTCGACAGGGGGATATAGCAATCAGCCCCAGCATTTT
TRBD2	-	TRBV9	TRBJ2-2	CASSVGGRGNTGELFF	TGTGCCAGCAGCGTCGGGGGGAGGGGAAACACCGGGGAGCTGTTTTTT
-	-	TRBV27	TRBJ2-5	CASSSPSGGDAVPPWYQETQYF	TGTGCCAGCAGTTCCCCATCCGGAGGGGACGCTGTTCCCCCTTGGTACCAAGAGACCCAGTACTTC
-	-	TRBV9	TRBJ1-2	CASSVRGSYGYTF	TGTGCCAGCAGCGTAAGGGGGAGCTATGGCTACACCTTC
-	few	TRBV11-2	TRBJ2-3	CASSLAYYDTQYF	TGTGCCAGCAGCTTAGCTTATTATGATACGCAGTATTTT
-	-	TRBV7-8	TRBJ1-1	CASSLAVRNTEAFF	TGTGCCAGCAGCTTAGCGGTTAGAAACACTGAAGCTTTCTTT
-	-	TRBV7-8	TRBJ2-1	CASSPWREYNEQFF	TGTGCCAGCAGCCCCTGGAGGGAGTACAATGAGCAGTTCTTC
-	-	TRBV11-3	TRBJ2-3	CASSLGQGSTDTQYF	TGTGCCAGCAGCTTGGGGCAGGGGTCCACAGATACGCAGTATTTT
-	-	TRBV18	TRBJ2-7	CASSPDQAFGEQYF	TGTGCCAGCTCACCCGATCAGGCGTTTGGCGAGCAGTACTTC
-	-	TRBV27	TRBJ2-5	CASSQSPIRETQYF	TGTGCCAGCAGCCAAAGCCCGATCCGGGAGACCCAGTACTTC
TRBD1	-	TRBV5-4	TRBJ2-1	CASSWDSSGSYNEQFF	TGTGCCAGCAGCTGGGACAGTAGTGGCTCCTACAATGAGCAGTTCTTC
-	once	TRBV4-3	TRBJ1-5	CASSRFRDSNQPQHF	TGCGCCAGCAGCCGGTTCAGGGATAGCAATCAGCCCCAGCATTTT
-	-	TRBV18	TRBJ1-5	CASSPLGEDGYQPQHF	TGTGCCAGCTCCCCTCTGGGGGAGGATGGGTATCAGCCCCAGCATTTT